This paragraph reports one TCR beta chain. Antigen: not known. The CDR3 is 14 residues long. Trimming pared 0 bases from V and 4 bases from J, leaving 9 bases between. Germline V lookup: CDR1 LGHNA, CDR2 YSLEER. Libraries were prepared by immunoSEQ multiplex PCR; TCRdb keeps only in-frame clonotypes and omits some of them. The table shows 980,000 or so clones, with about 80% occurring only once. This sample was taken from a study of shared clonotypes between healthy human individuals. Study-level background: Donors had three CD4 naive, three CD4 memory, two CD8 naive and one CD8 memory plate apiece. General study results and limits: The generation probabilities recorded for non-shared clonotypes fell below those of clonotypes shared by all four donors.

V usage is TRBV4-3 and J usage is TRBJ1-2; weak D call: TRBD1 (5 bases). This receptor was taken from a man aged 18 to 29 in good health. Sequencing input: memory CD4+ T cells sorted from blood. Subset of the sample: CD45RA-negative fraction. The CDR3 DNA reads TGCGCCAGCAGCCAAGACGTACAGGCCTATGGCTACACCTTC. Its translation: CASSQDVQAYGYTF.